This T cell receptor beta chain was observed in a study of beta chain features in type 1 diabetes. Background on the study: No age, gender or cell yield differences were seen between patients and healthy donors. General study findings and limits: TCRB CDR3 length was moderately but significantly reduced in all four CD4+ subsets of Type 1 diabetes patients. Lower insertion and higher deletion counts appeared at VDJ junctions in type 1 diabetes patients. The similarity of naive, central memory and Treg TCRB repertoires appeared greater among patients than among healthy donors.

This CDR3 has 14 amino acids. After removal of 1 base from V and 6 bases from J, the junction contained 6 bases not matched to a gene. The germline V gene has CDR1 GTSNPN and CDR2 SVGIG (reference sequence). This clone was counted only a few times. Its specificity is not known. The study reverse transcribed the entire isolated RNA, so it sequenced expressed TCRB transcripts. Some clones are missing from TCRdb's copy, which holds only in-frame ones; the method was immunoSEQ multiplex PCR. The data show about 340,000 clones, with about 13% seen just once and 0.015% held by the top ten. There was one heparinised blood draw per donor, averaging roughly 120 mL.

The rearrangement uses TRBV30 and TRBJ2-3, with TRBD2 matching 8 bases. The sequence came from a woman aged 18 to 35 with type 1 diabetes. The sequenced sample was naive CD4+ T cells from blood. The CDR3 spells CAWSELAAPDTQYF. CDR3 DNA sequence: TGTGCCTGGAGTGAACTAGCGGCCCCGGATACGCAGTATTTT. The complete variable domain, with remaining parts taken from reference TRBV30 and TRBJ2-3, reads SQTIHQWPATLVQPVGSPLSLECTVEGTSNPNLYWYRQAAGRGLQLLFYSVGIGQISSEVPQNLSASRPQDRQFILSSKKLLLSDSGFYLCAWSELAAPDTQYFGPGTRLTVL.